This is a list of T cell receptor beta chains from one sample in a study of control samples from healthy donors and cancer patients. The method was immunoSEQ multiplex PCR; TCRdb's version includes in-frame clones alone and lacks a portion of them. The sample has 150,000 or so clones, around 88% seen once. Sequenced: blood. These receptors came from a man between 18 and 35 years old in good health. Both conserved end residues are part of each CDR3. A D gene is named only where the DNA matches it firmly. Size is omitted from some rows. Given values are once, few, many or a class for expanded clones.

-	TRBV30	TRBJ1-2	-	TGTGCCTGGAGTTCTGGGCCCTCTATGGGCTACACCTTC	CAWSSGPSMGYTF
-	TRBV7-2	TRBJ2-3	-	TGTGCCAGCAGTCTGTCGGGGACGACAGATACGCAGTATTTT	CASSLSGTTDTQYF
-	TRBV7-9	TRBJ1-1	-	TGTGCCAGCAGCTTAGCTTACCATCAGGACTCGAACACTGAAGCTTTCTTT	CASSLAYHQDSNTEAFF
TRBD1	TRBV28	TRBJ2-7	-	TGTGCCAGCCCCCCCGGGACAGGGAATTTTGGCGAGCAGTACTTC	CASPPGTGNFGEQYF
-	TRBV2	TRBJ1-5	-	TGTGCCAGCATCGGGGGTATCAATCAGCCCCAGCATTTT	CASIGGINQPQHF
-	TRBV19	TRBJ1-3	once	TGTGCCAGTAGTAGCCCGACGACAGCTACTGGAAACACCATATATTTT	CASSSPTTATGNTIYF
TRBD1	TRBV28	TRBJ2-7	-	TGTGCCAGCAGTTCAATGGACAGGGGGCGCTCCTACGAGCAGTACTTC	CASSSMDRGRSYEQYF
TRBD1	TRBV28	TRBJ2-7	-	TGTGCCAGCAGTCCGGCCGGGACAGGCTCCTACGAGCAGTACTTC	CASSPAGTGSYEQYF
TRBD1	TRBV5-1	TRBJ1-2	once	TGCGCCAGCAGACGGGACAGTGGTGGCTACACCTTC	CASRRDSGGYTF
TRBD2	TRBV3-1/TRBV3-2	TRBJ2-3	few	TGTGCCAGCAGCCAAGGGCGGGGGGGCCTCGATACGCAGTATTTT	CASSQGRGGLDTQYF
-	TRBV19	TRBJ1-1	-	TGTGCCAGTAGTATGGAGGGGAACACTGAAGCTTTCTTT	CASSMEGNTEAFF
-	TRBV29-1	TRBJ1-2	-	TGCAGCGCCGAGTTGGGGAACTATGGCTACACCTTC	CSAELGNYGYTF
-	TRBV29-1	TRBJ2-5	-	TGCAGCGTTGTCGGCAGATTCGGGGAGACCCAGTACTTC	CSVVGRFGETQYF
TRBD2	TRBV11-3	TRBJ2-1	-	TGTGCCAGCAGCCCCCGGGGTAGCGGGGGGGTCAATGAGCAGTTCTTC	CASSPRGSGGVNEQFF
-	TRBV19	TRBJ2-2	-	TGTGCCAGTACCCCTGGGACCGTAAACACCGGGGAGCTGTTTTTT	CASTPGTVNTGELFF
-	TRBV30	TRBJ2-3	-	TGTGCCTGGAGAGATCACAGCCGCACAGATACGCAGTATTTT	CAWRDHSRTDTQYF
-	TRBV30	TRBJ1-4	-	TGTGCCTGGAGGGTAGGACAGAGGAATGAAAAACTGTTTTTT	CAWRVGQRNEKLFF
TRBD1	TRBV4-3	TRBJ1-2	once	TGCGCCAGCAGCCAAGATAGGTCAGGGGGCGGCTATGGCTACACCTTC	CASSQDRSGGGYGYTF
-	TRBV12-3/TRBV12-4	TRBJ1-1	-	TGTGCCAGCAGGCCCACAGGGACTCCTGTTGCGTTTTTC	CASRPTGTPVAFF
-	TRBV18	TRBJ2-7	-	TGTGCCAGCTCACCACGGGGAAACTCCTACGAGCAGTACTTC	CASSPRGNSYEQYF
TRBD1	TRBV6-1	TRBJ1-5	-	TGTGCCAGCAGTGCTCCGGGACAGGTTGTTTATAGCAATCAGCCCCAGCATTTT	CASSAPGQVVYSNQPQHF
TRBD1	TRBV28	TRBJ1-2	-	TGTGCCAGCAGACCCGGGACAGGGTACGGCTACACCTTC	CASRPGTGYGYTF
-	TRBV18	TRBJ2-3	-	TGTGCCAGCTCACCCGCCCTTCGGGGTTTACAGTATTTT	CASSPALRGLQYF
TRBD1	TRBV19	TRBJ1-5	-	TGTGCCAGTAGCGGGGGACGCAACAGGGGGAACCAGCCCCAGCATTTT	CASSGGRNRGNQPQHF
-	TRBV4-2	TRBJ1-3	-	TGTGCCAGCAGCCAAGAAGGAGTCTCTACTGGAAACACCATATATTTT	CASSQEGVSTGNTIYF
TRBD2	TRBV14	TRBJ2-3	-	TGTGCCAGCAGCCTAGGACTAGCGGGGATCACAGATACGCAGTATTTT	CASSLGLAGITDTQYF
-	TRBV3-1/TRBV3-2	TRBJ2-7	-	TGTGCCAGCAGAGGGAACAGGGAGACAATGTACGAGCAGTACTTC	CASRGNRETMYEQYF
-	TRBV5-1	TRBJ2-1	-	TGCGCCAGCAGCTTGAACTTCCCCCCAACTCCGTTCTTC	CASSLNFPPTPFF
-	TRBV18	TRBJ2-5	-	TGTGCCAGCTCGCACCAAGAGACCCAGTACTTC	CASSHQETQYF
TRBD1	TRBV18	TRBJ1-1	-	TGTGCCAGCTCACCACAAGGACAGGACCGACGGGGTGCTTTCTTT	CASSPQGQDRRGAFF
-	TRBV9	TRBJ2-3	-	TGTGCCAGCAGCCTCGGGGCTCTTAGCACAGATACGCAGTATTTT	CASSLGALSTDTQYF
-	TRBV28	TRBJ2-4	once	TGTGCCAGCAGCCCACCCACGGGGGCAGGAAACATTCAGTACTTC	CASSPPTGAGNIQYF
TRBD1	TRBV5-1	TRBJ2-7	-	TGCGCCAGCAGCGAGGGACAGGGGGCTTTCTACGAGCAGTACTTC	CASSEGQGAFYEQYF
TRBD2	TRBV5-1	TRBJ2-3	-	TGCGCCAGCAGATCCGGGACTAGTCCCGATACTAGCACAGATACGCAGTATTTT	CASRSGTSPDTSTDTQYF
TRBD1	TRBV19	TRBJ1-1	-	TGTGCCAGTAGTTACAGGGGAGGAGAAGCTTTCTTT	CASSYRGGEAFF
TRBD1	TRBV27	TRBJ1-5	-	TGTGCCACCGCTGACAGGGGTAATCAGCCCCAGCATTTT	CATADRGNQPQHF
-	TRBV6-2/TRBV6-3	TRBJ2-2	-	TGTGCCAGCAGTAACCGAAGGACCGCCCGGAACACCGGGGAGCTGTTTTTT	CASSNRRTARNTGELFF
-	TRBV28	TRBJ1-1	-	TGTGCCAGCAGCCCCCTGACAAACCTACCCACTGAAGCTTTCTTT	CASSPLTNLPTEAFF
TRBD2	TRBV4-2	TRBJ2-7	-	TGTGCCAGCAGCCAAGAGGGGACTAGCAGGGGCGAGCAGTACTTC	CASSQEGTSRGEQYF
TRBD1	TRBV7-6	TRBJ2-7	-	TGTGCCAGCAGCCTCAGTAGACAGGGGGCCCGCTACGAGCAGTACTTC	CASSLSRQGARYEQYF
TRBD1	TRBV2	TRBJ1-2	-	TGTGCCAGCAGTGAATTGGCAGGGGGTAGAGATGGCTACACCTTC	CASSELAGGRDGYTF
-	TRBV5-6	TRBJ1-5	-	TGTGCCAGCAGCTTGTCACCGAATAATCAGCCCCAGCATTTT	CASSLSPNNQPQHF
-	TRBV28	TRBJ2-7	few	TGTGCCAGCAGTTTAGGGGCCACCTACGAGCAGTACTTC	CASSLGATYEQYF
TRBD2	TRBV6-4	TRBJ2-3	once	TGTGCCAGCAGTGCAGAGCGGGGGCGCACAGATACGCAGTATTTT	CASSAERGRTDTQYF
-	TRBV3-1/TRBV3-2	TRBJ2-3	-	TGTGCCAGCAGCCCACTCCCTACGCTGCGCACAGATACGCAGTATTTT	CASSPLPTLRTDTQYF
-	TRBV19	TRBJ1-3	-	TGTGCCAGTAGCCCCGGCGGAGGGGGATTTGTTGGAAACACCATATATTTT	CASSPGGGGFVGNTIYF
-	TRBV4-2	TRBJ1-2	-	TGTGCCAGCAGCCAAGGCGTTCTCGGCTATGGCTACACCTTC	CASSQGVLGYGYTF
TRBD1	TRBV10-3	TRBJ2-1	-	TGTGCCATCAGTGGGGGACAGGGGACTGAGCAGTTCTTC	CAISGGQGTEQFF
-	TRBV19	TRBJ2-7	-	TGTGCCAGTAGTATCGCCACAAACTCCTACGAGCAGTACTTC	CASSIATNSYEQYF
TRBD2	TRBV12-3/TRBV12-4	TRBJ2-3	-	TGTGCCAGCAGTTCTAGCGGGGGGGATACGCAGTATTTT	CASSSSGGDTQYF
TRBD1	TRBV11-2	TRBJ2-3	-	TGTGCCAGCAGGGGACCGGGACAGGGAACAGATACGCAGTATTTT	CASRGPGQGTDTQYF
-	TRBV6-6	TRBJ1-3	-	TGTGCCAGCACCCAAGTACCTGGAAACACCATATATTTT	CASTQVPGNTIYF
-	TRBV7-2	TRBJ2-7	-	TGTGCCAGCAGCTCAGGGGTCAGGGTGTACGGGCAGTACTTC	CASSSGVRVYGQYF
-	TRBV18	TRBJ2-3	-	TGTGCCAGCTCCTCTTTAGGCGGCAACACAGATACGCAGTATTTT	CASSSLGGNTDTQYF
TRBD1	TRBV24-1	TRBJ1-2	-	TGTGCCACCAGTCCCCGACAGGGTAGCTATGGCTACACCTTC	CATSPRQGSYGYTF
-	TRBV5-4	TRBJ2-5	-	TGTGCCAGCAGTCGAGATGGGGGGCTCCAAGAGACCCAGTACTTC	CASSRDGGLQETQYF
-	TRBV4-1	TRBJ2-3	-	TGCGCCAGCAGCCCCGGGGTAGCTAGCACAGATACGCAGTATTTT	CASSPGVASTDTQYF
-	TRBV11-2	TRBJ2-3	-	TGTGCCAGCAGCCCACTCTCGGCTCAGCAGGGGGATACGCAGTATTTT	CASSPLSAQQGDTQYF